Listed below are T cell receptor beta chains from one sample, sequenced in a study of blood T cell repertoires in COVID-19. Clones were sequenced by immunoSEQ multiplex PCR, and TCRdb holds only the in-frame ones, with some missing. The sample consists of 96,000 or so clones, 80% to 90% of them appearing once. The sample consisted of peripheral blood. The source is a man at least 80 years old with COVID-19, enrolled during active disease. Both conserved end residues are part of each CDR3. Size is stated for part of the rows, as once, few or many counts, or as a class when the clone is expanded.

V	J	size	length	CDR3
TRBV10-1	TRBJ2-1	NA	15	CASSVKGFNYNEQFF
TRBV27	TRBJ2-5	NA	15	CASREIPGPQETQYF
TRBV6-5	TRBJ2-2	NA	14	CASSYRENTGELFF
TRBV19	TRBJ1-5	NA	18	CASSIDRGFSRGNQPQHF
TRBV5-6	TRBJ2-3	once	16	CASSPLLARLTDTQYF
TRBV4-1	TRBJ2-1	few	16	CASSQPRASGRDEQFF
TRBV10-2	TRBJ1-1	few	13	CASSDSGRTEAFF
TRBV10-3	TRBJ2-5	NA	14	CATRAGTYEETQYF
TRBV19	TRBJ2-1	NA	14	CASSPGTSGNEQFF
TRBV6-5	TRBJ1-6	NA	13	CASRTENNSPLHF
TRBV27	TRBJ1-2	NA	13	CASSFKGRDGYTF
TRBV16	TRBJ2-2	NA	14	CASSRDRATGELFF
TRBV19	TRBJ1-4	NA	14	CASSNRWNDEKLFF
TRBV21-1	TRBJ1-2	NA	16	CASNHMGGQPNYGYTF
TRBV5-1	TRBJ1-2	NA	14	CASSLDPGSNGYTF
TRBV19	TRBJ1-2	few	12	CASKQGSYGYTF
TRBV18	TRBJ2-6	NA	17	CASSPRQPSSGANVLTF
TRBV11-3	TRBJ2-5	NA	17	CASSLGLTDEYQETQYF
TRBV5-1	TRBJ2-2	NA	14	CASSLVLGTGELFF
TRBV18	TRBJ2-5	NA	17	CASSPASGGARQETQYF
TRBV19	TRBJ1-6	few	14	CASSIGDINSPLHF
TRBV14	TRBJ2-2	once	14	CASSQVTGIGELFF
TRBV10-3	TRBJ1-2	few	15	CAISGTGGANYGYTF
TRBV6-1	TRBJ2-6	NA	15	CASSEQGAGANVLTF
TRBV6-6	TRBJ1-3	NA	16	CASSNDRGVSGNTIYF
TRBV28	TRBJ2-2	once	17	CASSPSILQGRTGELFF
TRBV30	TRBJ1-6	NA	15	CAWAADYSYNSPLHF
TRBV5-6	TRBJ1-2	once	12	CASTKGPYGYTF
TRBV3-1/TRBV3-2	TRBJ2-1	NA	15	CASSQATGSVNEQFF
TRBV6-5	TRBJ1-3	NA	13	CAIDSFSGNTIYF
TRBV11-3	TRBJ2-1	NA	15	CASSLDGGVSDEQFF
TRBV5-1	TRBJ2-7	NA	14	CASSSTGGIYEQYF
TRBV6-5	TRBJ2-7	once	13	CASSRSRAYEQYF
TRBV12-5	TRBJ1-2	NA	13	CASGLGGAIGYTF
TRBV5-1	TRBJ2-5	NA	16	CASSQRLAGVVETQYF
TRBV7-2	TRBJ2-5	NA	15	CASSLASGGQETQYF
TRBV10-3	TRBJ2-7	NA	13	CAISEKQDSEQYF
TRBV15	TRBJ2-5	NA	13	CATARDLQETQYF
TRBV5-8	TRBJ2-1	NA	15	CASSFGLAGGNEQFF
TRBV9	TRBJ1-1	few	14	CASSVAGKPTEAFF
TRBV7-2	TRBJ2-2	NA	16	CASSLSSGGRSGELFF
TRBV3-1/TRBV3-2	TRBJ1-1	NA	12	CASSHSNTEAFF
TRBV14	TRBJ2-3	NA	16	CASSQVGGVSTDTQYF
TRBV5-1	TRBJ2-1	few	13	CASSQTGTNEQFF
TRBV30	TRBJ1-2	NA	13	CAWSRQGNYGYTF
TRBV6-4	TRBJ1-5	NA	13	CASSATINQPQHF
TRBV12-3/TRBV12-4	TRBJ1-3	NA	13	CASSYNSGNTIYF
TRBV29-1	TRBJ2-7	NA	12	CSVGTGGYEQYF
TRBV24-1	TRBJ1-4	NA	16	CATSDGLSGTNEKLFF
TRBV6-5	TRBJ1-5	NA	14	CASVGQGGNQPQHF
TRBV7-9	TRBJ2-5	once	12	CASSPFQETQYF
TRBV6-1	TRBJ1-2	NA	14	CASSETDRVGGYTF
TRBV5-6	TRBJ2-7	few	14	CASSLGLAYYEQYF